This T cell receptor beta chain was sequenced for a study of blood T cell repertoires in COVID-19. About the study: There were acute and convalescent COVID-19 samples, and they came from the United States, Italy and Spain. Sources were T cells, B-cell-depleted T cells, or PBMCs; the material itself was cDNA or gDNA.

The CDR3 covers 16 residues. V was pared by 5 bases and J by 0 bases, with 16 bases between. The germline CDR1 and CDR2 sequences are SEHNR and FQNEAQ (reference sequence). Patients at the Seattle site were enrolled during active infection and followed longitudinally. In the source study's methods: Reference gene primer amplification gave nucleated cell count estimates. Data came from immunoSEQ multiplex PCR; TCRdb stores just in-frame clones and leaves some out. V and J calls and clone size follow that table, whereas D and trimming were derived from the DNA. The data show hundreds of thousands of clones, around 89% seen once.

The TCR comes from a woman between 35 and 50 years old with COVID-19, enrolled during active disease. The sample taken for sequencing was peripheral blood. The chain links TRBV7-9 to TRBJ1-1; a weak D match, TRBD1 (6 bases). Here the CDR3 reads CASSAGGGVLNTEAFF. The DNA of the CDR3 is TGTGCCAGCAGCGCTGGGGGGGGCGTTCTGAACACTGAAGCTTTCTTT.